The TCR beta chain described here comes from a study of blood T cell repertoires in COVID-19. Background on the study: Some COVID-19 samples were acute and others convalescent; all came from the United States, Italy and Spain. PBMCs, B-cell-depleted T cells, or T cells provided the cDNA or gDNA that made up the material.

Enrollees, roughly 18 to 89 years old, lived in about two dozen US areas. Membership in each cohort depended on participant-reported clinical history. Sequenced by immunoSEQ multiplex PCR; TCRdb stores in-frame clones only, minus some. The repertoire includes hundreds of thousands of clones, approximately 88% of them detected once, and around 1.9% sits in the top ten. The CDR3 consists of 16 residues. The ends were cut back, 3 bases at V and 0 bases at J, with 16 bases in the middle. Germline CDR1 reads SGHRS; CDR2 reads YFSETQ. The chain couples TRBV5-1 to TRBJ2-7, with D possibly matching TRBD1 (6 bases). The material sequenced was PBMCs or T cells enriched from blood (not recorded which). The sequence was obtained from a woman in her 40s with acute COVID-19. The CDR3 protein is CASSSPTGTRSYEQYF. CDR3 sequence (DNA): TGCGCCAGCAGCTCGCCGACCGGGACACGCTCCTACGAGCAGTACTTC.